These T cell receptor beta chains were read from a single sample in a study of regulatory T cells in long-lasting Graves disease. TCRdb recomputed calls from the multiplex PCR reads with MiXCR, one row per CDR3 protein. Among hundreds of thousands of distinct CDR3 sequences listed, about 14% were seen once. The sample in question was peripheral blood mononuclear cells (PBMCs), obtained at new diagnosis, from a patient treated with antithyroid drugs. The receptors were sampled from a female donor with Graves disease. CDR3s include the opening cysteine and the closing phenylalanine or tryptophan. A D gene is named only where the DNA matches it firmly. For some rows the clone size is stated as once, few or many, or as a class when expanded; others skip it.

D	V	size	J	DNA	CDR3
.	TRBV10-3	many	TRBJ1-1	TGTGCCATCAGTGAGGGCCTAAACACTGAAGCTTTCTTT	CAISEGLNTEAFF
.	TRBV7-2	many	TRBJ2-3	TGTGCCAGCTCACTTCAACAGGGACCCACAGATACGCAGTATTTT	CASSLQQGPTDTQYF
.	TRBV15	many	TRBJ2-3	TGTGCCACCAGCAGTGCGACTACCACCACAGATACGCAGTATTTT	CATSSATTTTDTQYF
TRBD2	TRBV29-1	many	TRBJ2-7	TGCAGCGTTGGGGGGGGACTGGACGAGCAGTACTTC	CSVGGGLDEQYF
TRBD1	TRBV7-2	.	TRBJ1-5	TGTGCCAGCAGCTTGGCTGTGTCAGGGGGGCAGGATCAGCCCCAGCATTTT	CASSLAVSGGQDQPQHF
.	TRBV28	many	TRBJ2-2	TGTGCCAGCAGTATCGGAGGCGGGGAGCTGTTTTTT	CASSIGGGELFF
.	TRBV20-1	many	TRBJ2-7	TGCAGTGCTAGAGCGGGGGCAGCCTACGAGCAGTACTTC	CSARAGAAYEQYF
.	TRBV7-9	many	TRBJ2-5	TGTGCCAGCAGCTTCCCTTCTAGCGCCCGAGAGACCCAGTACTTC	CASSFPSSARETQYF
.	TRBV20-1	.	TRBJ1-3	TGCAGTGCTAGAGAGACAGAATACCGATCTGGAAACACCATATATTTT	CSARETEYRSGNTIYF
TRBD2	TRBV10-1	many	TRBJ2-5	TGCGCCAGCAGTCACTCCAGGGTAGCGGGGGATGAGACCCAGTACTTC	CASSHSRVAGDETQYF
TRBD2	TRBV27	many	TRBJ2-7	TGTGCCAGCAGTACAGGGACGGGAGGGCCGTACGAGCAGTACTTC	CASSTGTGGPYEQYF
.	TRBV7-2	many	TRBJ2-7	TGTGCCAGCAGCTATCGATCCTACGAGCAGTACTTC	CASSYRSYEQYF
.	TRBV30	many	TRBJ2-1	TGTGCCTGGAGTTCAAATGAGCAGTTCTTC	CAWSSNEQFF
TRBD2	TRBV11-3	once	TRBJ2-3	TGTGCCAGCAGCTTAGGGCGGACTAGCGGGAGTTCAGATACGCAGTATTTT	CASSLGRTSGSSDTQYF
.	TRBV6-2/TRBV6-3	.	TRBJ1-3	TGTGCCAGCAGGGACCCGTTCTCTGGAAACACCATATATTTT	CASRDPFSGNTIYF
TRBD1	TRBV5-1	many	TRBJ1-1	TGCGCCAGCAGCCGCATTGGACAGGCGAACACTGAAGCTTTCTTT	CASSRIGQANTEAFF
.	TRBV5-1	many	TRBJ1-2	TGCGCCAGCAGCGCTCGACAGGATGCTAACTATGGCTACACCTTC	CASSARQDANYGYTF
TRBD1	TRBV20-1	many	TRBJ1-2	TGCAGTGCCAAGACAGGGGTATCCTATGGCTACACCTTC	CSAKTGVSYGYTF
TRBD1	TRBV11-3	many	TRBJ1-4	TGTGCCAGCAGCCCCCATCCTACGGACAGGGGTGAAAAACTGTTTTTT	CASSPHPTDRGEKLFF
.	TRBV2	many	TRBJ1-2	TGTGCCAGCAGTGTTAGGGGGTATGGCTACACCTTC	CASSVRGYGYTF
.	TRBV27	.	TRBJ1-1	TGTGCCAGCAGTACGGGTGGCACTGAAGCTTTCTTT	CASSTGGTEAFF
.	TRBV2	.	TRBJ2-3	TGTGCCAGCCGTACGGCCACTTGGAACACCCGAGATACGCAGTATTTT	CASRTATWNTRDTQYF
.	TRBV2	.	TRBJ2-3	TGTGCCAGCAAGGAGGGGCTAGTCGGCACAGATACGCAGTATTTT	CASKEGLVGTDTQYF
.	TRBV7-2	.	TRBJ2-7	TGTGCCAGCAGCTTATGGCAGGGACCCTCCTACGAGCAGTACTTC	CASSLWQGPSYEQYF
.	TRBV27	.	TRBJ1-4	TGTGCCAGCAGTAGACTCCTGGGGCGAGAAAAACTGTTTTTT	CASSRLLGREKLFF
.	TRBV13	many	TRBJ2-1	TGTGCCAGCAGCCACGCTGGACGTCGGAATGAGCAGTTCTTC	CASSHAGRRNEQFF
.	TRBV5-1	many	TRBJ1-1	TGCGCCAGCAGCTTGGGAGGACTCTACACTGAAGCTTTCTTT	CASSLGGLYTEAFF
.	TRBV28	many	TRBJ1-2	TGTGCCAGCAGTTTGTCAGAGAACTATGGCTACACCTTC	CASSLSENYGYTF
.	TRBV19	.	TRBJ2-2	TGTGCCAGTAGTATATCTAAGGGGACCGGGGAGCTGTTTTTT	CASSISKGTGELFF
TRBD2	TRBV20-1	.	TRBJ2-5	TGCAGTGCTAGGGGACTAGCGGGAGTCCTCAAAGAGACCCAGTACTTC	CSARGLAGVLKETQYF
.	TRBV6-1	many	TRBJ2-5	TGTGCCAGCAGTGAGTTACGGAAACCCCAAGAGACCCAGTACTTC	CASSELRKPQETQYF
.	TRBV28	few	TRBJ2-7	TGTGCCAGCAGTAGGAATAGACCCCACGAGCAGTACTTC	CASSRNRPHEQYF
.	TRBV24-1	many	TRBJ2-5	TGTGCCACCGGAGAGTCCTCCCAAGAGACCCAGTACTTC	CATGESSQETQYF
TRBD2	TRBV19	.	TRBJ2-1	TGTGCCAGTAGTATTAGAATAACCGGGACTAGCCGCCCTGAGCAGTTCTTC	CASSIRITGTSRPEQFF
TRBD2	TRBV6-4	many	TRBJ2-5	TGTGCCAGCAGTGTATTAGCGGGGGGTCGAGGAGAGACCCAGTACTTC	CASSVLAGGRGETQYF
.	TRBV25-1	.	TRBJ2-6	TGTGCCAGCAGTGGGACCGGGTTCACTGGGGCCAACGTCCTGACTTTC	CASSGTGFTGANVLTF
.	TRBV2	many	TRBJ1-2	TGTGCCAGCATACAAGGCAACTATGGCTACACCTTC	CASIQGNYGYTF